This TCR beta chain was profiled in a study of immune cell composition in non-small cell lung cancer. Regarding this clone: Its antigen is unknown.

Findings of the study overall: Squamous carcinomas (roughly 80%) more often had tumour-associated clones >0.5% than adenocarcinomas (33%). Lung squamous cell carcinoma tumours had significantly higher top 10 clone scores and productive clonality than lung adenocarcinoma. Tumour TCR-beta clonality was not significantly tied to smoking pack-years. Shared sequences between tumour-reactive and dominant in vivo clones were not proven.

This table comes from immunoSEQ multiplex PCR, and its TCRdb copy is limited to in-frame clones, with some not included. This sample yields some 3,100 clones, of which under 85% are seen a single time; 36% belongs to the top ten. V dropped 4 bases and J dropped 10 bases, with 15 bases sitting between them. Per the germline V gene, CDR1 is SGHNT and CDR2 is YYREEE (reference sequence). This CDR3 has 14 amino acids. The rearrangement uses TRBV5-4 and TRBJ1-6; D remains ambiguous. Material for sequencing was lung tumor tissue. This receptor was taken from a human donor with non-small cell lung cancer. This CDR3 reads CASSRVGKNSPLHF. The DNA of the CDR3 is TGTGCCAGCAGCCGGGTTGGTAAAAACTCACCCCTCCACTTT.